The entry that follows covers one T cell receptor (beta chain) sequence. Its antigen is as yet unknown. Primers: 60 Vbeta forward and 13 Jbeta reverse. Sequencing used immunoSEQ multiplex PCR; TCRdb keeps in-frame clones, though not all of them. Of 95,000 to 130,000 clones in the sample, 9.5% were seen once. The CDR3 extends over 15 amino acids. In germline, CDR1 is SGHDN, CDR2 FVKESK. Trimming left V 0 bases short and J 3 bases short, with 11 bases between. The data derive from a study of cytomegalovirus exposure and HLA in healthy donors. Regarding the study as a whole: Sequencing artifact likely explains a cluster of highly shared sequence variants. A few CMV-associated chains were confirmed in vitro to be specific for CMV antigens.

The chain employs TRBV14 and TRBJ1-1; D not resolved. The TCR comes from a man aged 30-40 years in good health and CMV-seronegative. The sequenced sample was PBMCs. The chain's CDR3 is CASSQDGGGDTEAFF. For the CDR3, the DNA is TGTGCCAGCAGCCAAGATGGAGGCGGGGACACTGAAGCTTTCTTT.